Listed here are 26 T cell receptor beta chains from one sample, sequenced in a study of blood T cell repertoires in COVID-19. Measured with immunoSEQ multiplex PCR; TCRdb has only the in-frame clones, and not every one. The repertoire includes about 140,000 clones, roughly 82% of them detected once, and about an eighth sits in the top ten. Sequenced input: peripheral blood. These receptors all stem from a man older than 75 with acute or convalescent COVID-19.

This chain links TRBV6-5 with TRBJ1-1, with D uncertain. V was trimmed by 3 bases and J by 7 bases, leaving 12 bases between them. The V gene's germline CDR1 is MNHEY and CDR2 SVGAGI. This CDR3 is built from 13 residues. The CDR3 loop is CASSYSDVGEAFF. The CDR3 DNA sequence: TGTGCCAGCAGTTATAGCGATGTGGGTGAAGCTTTCTTT.

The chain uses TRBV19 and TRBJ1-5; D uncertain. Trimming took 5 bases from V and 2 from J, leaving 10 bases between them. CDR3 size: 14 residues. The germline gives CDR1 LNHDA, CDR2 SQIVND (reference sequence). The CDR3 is CASSYSQGNQPQHF. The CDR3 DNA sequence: TGTGCCAGTAGTTATTCGCAGGGCAATCAGCCCCAGCATTTT.

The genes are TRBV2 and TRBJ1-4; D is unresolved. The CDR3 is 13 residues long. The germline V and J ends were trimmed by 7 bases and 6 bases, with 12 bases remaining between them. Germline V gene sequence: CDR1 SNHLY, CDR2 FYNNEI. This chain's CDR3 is CASTTHTYEKLFF. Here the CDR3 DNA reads TGTGCCAGCACGACACATACCTATGAAAAACTGTTTTTT.

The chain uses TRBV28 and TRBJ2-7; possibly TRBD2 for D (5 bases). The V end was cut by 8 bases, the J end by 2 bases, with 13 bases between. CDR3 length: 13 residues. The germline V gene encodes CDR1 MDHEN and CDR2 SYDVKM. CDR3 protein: CASAWTTTYEQYF. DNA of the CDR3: TGTGCCAGCGCTTGGACGACTACCTACGAGCAGTACTTC.

CDR3 DNA sequence: TGTGCCAGCAGTTTACCCCTGGGACAGGGAGGAAATGGCTACACCTTC. This codes for CASSLPLGQGGNGYTF. The gene calls are TRBV28 and TRBJ1-2; 9 positions agree with TRBD1. The CDR3 is 16 residues long. V dropped 2 bases and J dropped 6; count of bases not matched to a gene: 10. Germline CDR1 reads MDHEN; CDR2 reads SYDVKM.

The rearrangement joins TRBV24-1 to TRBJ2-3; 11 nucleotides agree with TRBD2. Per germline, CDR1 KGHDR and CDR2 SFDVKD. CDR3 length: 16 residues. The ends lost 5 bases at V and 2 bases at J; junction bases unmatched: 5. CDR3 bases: TGTGCCACCAGTGGGCCTAGCGGGGGGAACACAGATACGCAGTATTTT. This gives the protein CATSGPSGGNTDTQYF.

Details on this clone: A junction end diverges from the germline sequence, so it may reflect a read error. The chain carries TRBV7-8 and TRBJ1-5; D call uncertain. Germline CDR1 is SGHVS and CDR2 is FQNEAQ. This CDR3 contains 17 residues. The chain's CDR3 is CASGLGSMSAGNQPQHF. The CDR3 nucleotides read TGTGCCAGCGGCTTAGGCAGCATGTCAGCGGGCAATCAGCCCCAGCATTTT. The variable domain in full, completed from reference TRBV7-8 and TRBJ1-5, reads GAGVSQSPRYKVAKRGQDVALRCDPISGHVSLFWYQQALGQGPEFLTYFQNEAQLDKSGLPSDRFFAERPEGSVSTLKIQRTQQEDSAVYLCASGLGSMSAGNQPQHFGDGTRLSIL.

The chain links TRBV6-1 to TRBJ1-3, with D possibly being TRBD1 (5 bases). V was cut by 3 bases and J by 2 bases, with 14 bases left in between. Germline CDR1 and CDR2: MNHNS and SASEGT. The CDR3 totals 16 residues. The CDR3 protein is CASSDPRVAAGNTIYF. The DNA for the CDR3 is TGTGCCAGCAGTGACCCCAGGGTCGCGGCTGGAAACACCATATATTTT.

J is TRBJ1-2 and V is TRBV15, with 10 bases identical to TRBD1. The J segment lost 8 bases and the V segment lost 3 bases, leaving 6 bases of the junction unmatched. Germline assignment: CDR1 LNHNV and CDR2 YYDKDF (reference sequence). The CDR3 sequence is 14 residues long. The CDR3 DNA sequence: TGTGCCACCAGCAGGGACAGGGGGATGGGCGGCTACACCTTC. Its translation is CATSRDRGMGGYTF.

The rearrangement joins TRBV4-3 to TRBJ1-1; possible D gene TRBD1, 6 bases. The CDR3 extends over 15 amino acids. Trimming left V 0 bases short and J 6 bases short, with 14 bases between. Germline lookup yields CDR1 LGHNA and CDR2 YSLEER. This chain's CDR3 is CASSQEGGRGAEAFF. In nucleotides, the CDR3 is TGCGCCAGCAGCCAAGAGGGGGGGCGAGGGGCTGAAGCTTTCTTT.

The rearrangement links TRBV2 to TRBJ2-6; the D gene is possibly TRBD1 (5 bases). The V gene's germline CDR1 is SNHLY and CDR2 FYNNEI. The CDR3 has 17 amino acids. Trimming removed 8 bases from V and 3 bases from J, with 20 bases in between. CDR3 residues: CASSPFRAGIGANVLTF. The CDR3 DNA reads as TGTGCCAGCTCCCCCTTTCGGGCAGGGATTGGGGCCAACGTCCTGACTTTC.

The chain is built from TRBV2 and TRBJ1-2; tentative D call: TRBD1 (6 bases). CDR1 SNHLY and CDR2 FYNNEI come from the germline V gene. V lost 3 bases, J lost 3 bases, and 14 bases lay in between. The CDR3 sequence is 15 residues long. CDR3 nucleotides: TGTGCCAGCAGTGAGACCACTAACAGGGACTATGGCTACACCTTC. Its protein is CASSETTNRDYGYTF.

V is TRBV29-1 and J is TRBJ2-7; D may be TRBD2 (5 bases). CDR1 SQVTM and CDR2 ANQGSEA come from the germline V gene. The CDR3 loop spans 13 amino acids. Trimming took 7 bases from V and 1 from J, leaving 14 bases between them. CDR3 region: CSALERGSYEQYF. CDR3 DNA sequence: TGCAGCGCCCTAGAGAGAGGGTCCTACGAGCAGTACTTC.

This chain's CDR3 is CASSLQGPGELFF. Written as DNA, the CDR3 is TGCGCCAGCAGCTTACAGGGTCCCGGGGAGCTGTTTTTT. The V and J genes are TRBV5-1 and TRBJ2-2; possibly TRBD1 for D (6 bases). This CDR3 region has 13 residues. V was trimmed by 2 bases and J by 6 bases, leaving 8 bases between them. Germline V lookup: CDR1 SGHRS, CDR2 YFSETQ. Looking up the rest from reference TRBV5-1 and TRBJ2-2 gives the full variable domain: KAGVTQTPRYLIKTRGQQVTLSCSPISGHRSVSWYQQTPGQGLQFLFEYFSETQRNKGNFPGRFSGRQFSNSRSEMNVSTLELGDSALYLCASSLQGPGELFFGEGSRLTVL.

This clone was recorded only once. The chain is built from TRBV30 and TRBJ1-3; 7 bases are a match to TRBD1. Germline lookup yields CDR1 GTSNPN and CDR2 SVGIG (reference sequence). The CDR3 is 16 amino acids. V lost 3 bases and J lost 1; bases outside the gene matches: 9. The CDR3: CAWRSRTGYSGNTIYF. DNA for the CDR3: TGTGCCTGGAGGTCGAGGACAGGCTATTCTGGAAACACCATATATTTT.

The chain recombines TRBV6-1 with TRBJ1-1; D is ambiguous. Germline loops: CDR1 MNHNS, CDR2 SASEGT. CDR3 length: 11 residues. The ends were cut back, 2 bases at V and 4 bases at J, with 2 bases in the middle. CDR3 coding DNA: TGTGCCAGCAGTGAACTCACTGAAGCTTTCTTT. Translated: CASSELTEAFF.

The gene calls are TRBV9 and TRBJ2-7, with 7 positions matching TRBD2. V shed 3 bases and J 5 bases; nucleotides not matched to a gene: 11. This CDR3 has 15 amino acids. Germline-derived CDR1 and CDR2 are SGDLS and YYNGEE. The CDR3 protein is CASSDPRGGAHEQYF. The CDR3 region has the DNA TGTGCCAGCAGCGACCCCCGCGGGGGTGCCCACGAGCAGTACTTC.

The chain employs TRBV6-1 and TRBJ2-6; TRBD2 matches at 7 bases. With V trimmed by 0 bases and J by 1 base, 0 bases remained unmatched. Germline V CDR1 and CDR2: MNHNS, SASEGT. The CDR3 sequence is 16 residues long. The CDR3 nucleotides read TGTGCCAGCAGTGAAGCGCGGGGGTCTGGGGCCAACGTCCTGACTTTC. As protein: CASSEARGSGANVLTF.

The CDR3, as DNA: TGTGCCAGCAGCGCATTCGGACAGTCAACAGATACGCAGTATTTT. It yields the protein CASSAFGQSTDTQYF. The chain couples TRBV9 to TRBJ2-3, with D perhaps TRBD1 (6 bases). The germline gives CDR1 SGDLS, CDR2 YYNGEE. V was trimmed by 3 bases and J by 3 bases, leaving 14 bases between them. The CDR3 length is 15 residues. Looking up the rest from reference TRBV9 and TRBJ2-3 gives the full variable domain: DSGVTQTPKHLITATGQRVTLRCSPRSGDLSVYWYQQSLDQGLQFLIQYYNGEERAKGNILERFSAQQFPDLHSELNLSSLELGDSALYFCASSAFGQSTDTQYFGPGTRLTVL.

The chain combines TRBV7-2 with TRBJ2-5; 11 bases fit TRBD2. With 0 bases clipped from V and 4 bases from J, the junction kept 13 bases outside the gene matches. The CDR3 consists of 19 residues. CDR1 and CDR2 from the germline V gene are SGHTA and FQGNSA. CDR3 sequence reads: CASSLAPGLAAGRPETQYF. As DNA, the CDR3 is TGTGCCAGCAGCTTAGCGCCGGGACTAGCGGCTGGTAGGCCAGAGACCCAGTACTTC.

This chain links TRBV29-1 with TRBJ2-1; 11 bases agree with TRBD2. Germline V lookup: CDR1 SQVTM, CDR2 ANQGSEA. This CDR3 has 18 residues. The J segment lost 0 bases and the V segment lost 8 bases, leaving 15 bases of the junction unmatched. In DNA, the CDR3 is TGCAGCTCCCGAGGCGAGACTAGCGGGGTGAGCTCCTACAATGAGCAGTTCTTC. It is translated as CSSRGETSGVSSYNEQFF.

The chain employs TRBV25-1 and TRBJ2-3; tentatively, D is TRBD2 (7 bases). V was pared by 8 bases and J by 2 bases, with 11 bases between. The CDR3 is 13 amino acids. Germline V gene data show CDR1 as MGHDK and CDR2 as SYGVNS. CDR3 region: CASAGANTDTQYF. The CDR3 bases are TGTGCCAGCGCGGGGGCTAACACAGATACGCAGTATTTT.

CDR3 nucleotides: TGTGCCAGCAGCCAAGACAGGCGGTGGAGGGAGACCCAGTACTTC. Translated, it gives CASSQDRRWRETQYF. This chain connects TRBV3-1 (or the pseudogene TRBV3-2) to TRBJ2-5; TRBD2 is a possible D gene (5 bases). With 0 bases removed from V and 5 bases from J, the gap between germline ends came to 13 bases. CDR3 length: 15 amino acids. Germline CDR1 and CDR2: LGHDT and YNNKEL (reference sequence).

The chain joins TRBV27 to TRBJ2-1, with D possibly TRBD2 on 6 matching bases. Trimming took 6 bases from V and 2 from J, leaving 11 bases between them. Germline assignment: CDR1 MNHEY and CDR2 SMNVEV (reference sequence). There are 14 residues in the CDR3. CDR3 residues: CASRRDSPYNEQFF. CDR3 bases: TGTGCCAGCAGACGGGACTCCCCCTACAATGAGCAGTTCTTC.

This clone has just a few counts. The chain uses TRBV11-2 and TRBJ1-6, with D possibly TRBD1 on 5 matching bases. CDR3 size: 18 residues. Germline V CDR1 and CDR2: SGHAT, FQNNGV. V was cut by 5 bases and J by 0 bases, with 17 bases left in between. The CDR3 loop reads CASSPGGSWSSYNSPLHF. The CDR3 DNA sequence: TGTGCCAGCAGCCCCGGGGGGTCCTGGAGCTCCTATAATTCACCCCTCCACTTT.

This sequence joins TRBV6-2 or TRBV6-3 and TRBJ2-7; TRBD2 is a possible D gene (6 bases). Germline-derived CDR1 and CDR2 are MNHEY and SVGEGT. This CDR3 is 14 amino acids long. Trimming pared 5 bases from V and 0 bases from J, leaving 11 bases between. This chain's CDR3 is CASSLATSSYEQYF. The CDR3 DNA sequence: TGTGCCAGCAGTCTAGCGACAAGCTCCTACGAGCAGTACTTC.